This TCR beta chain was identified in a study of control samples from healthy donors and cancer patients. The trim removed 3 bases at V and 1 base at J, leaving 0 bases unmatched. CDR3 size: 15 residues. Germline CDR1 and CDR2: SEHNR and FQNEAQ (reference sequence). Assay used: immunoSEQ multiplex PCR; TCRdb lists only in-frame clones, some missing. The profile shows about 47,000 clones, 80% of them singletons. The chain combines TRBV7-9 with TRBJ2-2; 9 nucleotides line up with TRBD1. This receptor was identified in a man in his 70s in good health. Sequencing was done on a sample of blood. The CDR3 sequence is CASSLDRGNTGELFF. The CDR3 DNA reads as TGTGCCAGCAGCTTGGACAGGGGGAACACCGGGGAGCTGTTTTTT.